The 8 T cell receptor beta chains below come from one sample, sequenced in a study of blood T cell repertoires in COVID-19 (dated by TCRdb to 2019 to 2021). The library was prepared using the immunoSEQ multiplex PCR assay. Drawn from immuneACCESS, this table holds only the in-frame rearrangements with V and J called that TCRdb kept. Clones are partly lost; checked studies trace under half to an unresolved V gene and leave the rest unexplained. The sample table lists about 62,000 clones, 70% to 90% of them with a count of one. 0.9% to 1.2% of the sample belongs to the ten largest clones. Sequenced material: peripheral blood. These receptors were obtained from a man between 65 and 85 years old with acute or convalescent COVID-19.

Concerning this clone itself: Mismatch with germline at one junction end may stem from a read error. This rearrangement joins TRBV28 to TRBJ1-5; no clear D. This CDR3 is 11 amino acids long. From germline, CDR1 is MDHEN and CDR2 SYDVKM. Here the CDR3 DNA reads TGTGCCAGCAGTTTAACGCGGAAGAGGGATTTT. The encoded protein is CASSLTRKRDF.

This chain joins TRBV9 and TRBJ2-7, with 7 bases lining up with TRBD2. Germline V CDR1 and CDR2: SGDLS, YYNGEE. The V and J ends lost 3 bases and 6 bases, in that order; junction bases with no gene match: 6. This CDR3 is 13 amino acids long. The CDR3 here is CASSAWEGSEQYF. The CDR3 DNA follows: TGTGCCAGCAGCGCTTGGGAGGGGTCCGAGCAGTACTTC. Based on the CDR3 plus reference TRBV9 and TRBJ2-7, the full variable domain is DSGVTQTPKHLITATGQRVTLRCSPRSGDLSVYWYQQSLDQGLQFLIQYYNGEERAKGNILERFSAQQFPDLHSELNLSSLELGDSALYFCASSAWEGSEQYFGPGTRLTVT.

The chain recombines TRBV24-1 with TRBJ1-1, with TRBD1 matching over 12 bases. The germline CDR1 and CDR2 sequences are KGHDR and SFDVKD. J gave up 4 bases and V 5 bases, and 10 bases lay outside the gene matches. The CDR3 extends over 17 amino acids. The CDR3 here is CATSGDRGRDGGTEAFF. The CDR3 coding sequence is TGTGCCACCAGTGGGGACAGGGGGCGCGATGGGGGCACTGAAGCTTTCTTT.

The chain joins TRBV3-1 (or the pseudogene TRBV3-2) to TRBJ2-5; weak D call: TRBD2 (7 bases). V was shortened by 4 bases and J by 5 bases, with 20 bases between the two germline ends. The CDR3 extends over 16 amino acids. The germline V gene encodes CDR1 LGHDT and CDR2 YNNKEL (reference sequence). In DNA form, the CDR3 reads TGTGCCAGCAGCCGCCGCGGCCGGGGGGCGGGGGAGACCCAGTACTTC. Translated, it gives CASSRRGRGAGETQYF.

This chain connects TRBV3-1 (or the pseudogene TRBV3-2) to TRBJ2-7; D may be TRBD1 (5 bases). This CDR3 region has 13 residues. The V and J ends lost 4 bases and 2 bases respectively, with 9 bases between them. The germline V gene has CDR1 LGHDT and CDR2 YNNKEL (reference sequence). The CDR3 is CASSLLGAYEQYF. In DNA, the CDR3 is TGTGCCAGCAGCCTGCTAGGGGCCTACGAGCAGTACTTC.

The chain carries TRBV7-8 and TRBJ1-5; perhaps TRBD1 as D (6 bases). CDR1 is SGHVS, CDR2 FQNEAQ, per germline. This CDR3 has 15 residues. V was clipped by 1 base and J by 3 bases, with 10 bases between them. This CDR3 is CASSLGQGINQPQHF. CDR3 sequence (DNA): TGTGCCAGCAGCTTAGGGCAGGGGATCAATCAGCCCCAGCATTTT.

The chain has TRBV18 and TRBJ2-3; 7 nucleotides align to TRBD2. The CDR3 covers 15 residues. J gave up 1 base and V 3 bases, and 4 bases lay outside the gene matches. CDR1 KGHSH and CDR2 LQKENI come from the germline V gene. CDR3: CASSPTSRGTDTQYF. The CDR3 coding sequence is TGTGCCAGCTCACCGACTAGCCGAGGCACAGATACGCAGTATTTT.

This chain connects TRBV18 to TRBJ1-1, with 7 bases that match TRBD1. In germline, CDR1 is KGHSH, CDR2 LQKENI. V shed 3 bases, J shed 7 bases, and the junction held 8 bases outside the gene matches. The CDR3 consists of 14 residues. CDR3 loop: CASSPLRQGLEAFF. CDR3 DNA: TGTGCCAGCTCACCCCTTAGACAGGGACTTGAAGCTTTCTTT.